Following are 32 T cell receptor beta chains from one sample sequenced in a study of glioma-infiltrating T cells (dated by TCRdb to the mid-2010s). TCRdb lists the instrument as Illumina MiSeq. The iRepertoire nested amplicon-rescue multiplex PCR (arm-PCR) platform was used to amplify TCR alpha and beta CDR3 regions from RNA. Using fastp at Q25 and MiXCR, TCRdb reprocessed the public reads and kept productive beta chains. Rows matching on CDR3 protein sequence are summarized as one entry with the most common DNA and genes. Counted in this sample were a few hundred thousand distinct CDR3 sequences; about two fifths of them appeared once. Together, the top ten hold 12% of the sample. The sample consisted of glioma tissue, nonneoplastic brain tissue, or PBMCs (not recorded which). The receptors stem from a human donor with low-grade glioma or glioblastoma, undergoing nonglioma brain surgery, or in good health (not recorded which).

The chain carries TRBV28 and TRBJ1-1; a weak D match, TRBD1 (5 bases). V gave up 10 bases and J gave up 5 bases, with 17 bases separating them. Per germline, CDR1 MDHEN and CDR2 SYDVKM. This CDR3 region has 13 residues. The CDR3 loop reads CATKGVFGTEAFF. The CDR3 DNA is TGTGCCACCAAAGGGGTGTTCGGTACTGAAGCTTTCTTT.

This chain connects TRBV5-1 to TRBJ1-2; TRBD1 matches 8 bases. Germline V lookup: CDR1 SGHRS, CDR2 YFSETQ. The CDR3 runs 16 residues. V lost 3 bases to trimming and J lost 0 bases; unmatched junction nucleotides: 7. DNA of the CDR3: TGCGCCAGCAGCTCCAAGACAGGGGCGACTAACTATGGCTACACCTTC. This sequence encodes CASSSKTGATNYGYTF.

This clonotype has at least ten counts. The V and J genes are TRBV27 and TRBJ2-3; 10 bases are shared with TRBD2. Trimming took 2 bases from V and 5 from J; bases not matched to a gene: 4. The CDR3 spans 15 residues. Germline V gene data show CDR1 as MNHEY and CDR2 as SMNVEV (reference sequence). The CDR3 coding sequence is TGTGCCAGCAGTTTAATCCTAGCGGGAGTAGATACGCAGTATTTT. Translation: CASSLILAGVDTQYF.

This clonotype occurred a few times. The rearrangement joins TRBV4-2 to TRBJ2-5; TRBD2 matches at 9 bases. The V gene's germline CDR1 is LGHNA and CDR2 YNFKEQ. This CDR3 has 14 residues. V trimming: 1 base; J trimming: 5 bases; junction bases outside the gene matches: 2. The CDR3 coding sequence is TGTGCCAGCAGCCAAGTAGCGGGAGAGGAGACCCAGTACTTC. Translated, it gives CASSQVAGEETQYF.

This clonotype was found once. CDR3 sequence: CSAAGVSTDTQYF. CDR3 DNA sequence: TGCAGCGCCGCAGGGGTTAGCACAGATACGCAGTATTTT. J is TRBJ2-3 and V is TRBV29-1; the D gene is possibly TRBD1 (6 bases). Germline CDR1 SQVTM, CDR2 ANQGSEA. The CDR3 spans 13 residues. V lost 7 bases to trimming and J lost 0 bases, with 11 bases between them.

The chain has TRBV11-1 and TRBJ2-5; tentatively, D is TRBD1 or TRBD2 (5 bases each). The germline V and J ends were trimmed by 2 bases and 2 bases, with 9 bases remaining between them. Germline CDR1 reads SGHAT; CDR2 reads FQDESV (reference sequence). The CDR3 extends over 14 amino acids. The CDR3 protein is CASSLMGEQETQYF. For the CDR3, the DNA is TGTGCCAGCAGCTTAATGGGGGAGCAAGAGACCCAGTACTTC.

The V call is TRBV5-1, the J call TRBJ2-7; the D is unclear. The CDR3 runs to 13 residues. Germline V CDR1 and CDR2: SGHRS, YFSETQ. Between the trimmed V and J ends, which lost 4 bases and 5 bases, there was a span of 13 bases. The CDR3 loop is CASSAGPGDEQYF. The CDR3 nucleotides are TGCGCCAGCAGCGCCGGACCTGGGGACGAGCAGTACTTC.

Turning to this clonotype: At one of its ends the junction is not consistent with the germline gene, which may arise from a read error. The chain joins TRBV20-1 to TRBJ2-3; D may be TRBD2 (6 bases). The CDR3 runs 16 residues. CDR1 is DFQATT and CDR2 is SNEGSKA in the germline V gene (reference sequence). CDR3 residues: CSAPLPGLPPSNTKYF. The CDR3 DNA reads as TGCAGTGCGCCCCTCCCGGGACTCCCTCCATCGAATACGAAGTATTTT.

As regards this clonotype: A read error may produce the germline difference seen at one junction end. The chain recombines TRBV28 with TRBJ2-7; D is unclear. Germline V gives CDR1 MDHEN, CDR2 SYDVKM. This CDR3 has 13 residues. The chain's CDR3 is CASSLTWGYGQYF. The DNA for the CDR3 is TGTGCCAGCAGTTTAACATGGGGTTACGGGCAGTACTTC.

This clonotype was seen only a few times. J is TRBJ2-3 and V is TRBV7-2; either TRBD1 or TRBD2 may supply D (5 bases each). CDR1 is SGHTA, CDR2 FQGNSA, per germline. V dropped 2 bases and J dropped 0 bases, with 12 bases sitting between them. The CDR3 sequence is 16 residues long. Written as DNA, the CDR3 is TGTGCCAGCAGCTTACGAACAGGCGGGAGCACAGATACGCAGTATTTT. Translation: CASSLRTGGSTDTQYF.

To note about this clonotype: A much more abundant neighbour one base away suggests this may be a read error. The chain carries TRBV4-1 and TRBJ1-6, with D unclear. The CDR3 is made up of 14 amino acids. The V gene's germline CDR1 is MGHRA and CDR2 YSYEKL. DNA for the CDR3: TGCGCCATCAGCCAAGACGGGCATAATTCACCCCTCCACTTT. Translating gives CAISQDGHNSPLHF.

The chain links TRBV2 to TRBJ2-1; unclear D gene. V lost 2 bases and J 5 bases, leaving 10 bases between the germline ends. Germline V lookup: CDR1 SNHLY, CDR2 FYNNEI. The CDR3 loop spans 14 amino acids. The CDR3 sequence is CASSESWIHNEQFF. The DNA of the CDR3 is TGTGCCAGCAGTGAAAGTTGGATCCACAATGAGCAGTTCTTC. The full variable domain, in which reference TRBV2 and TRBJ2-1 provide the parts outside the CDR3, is EPEVTQTPSHQVTQMGQEVILRCVPISNHLYFYWYRQILGQKVEFLVSFYNNEISEKSEIFDDQFSVERPDGSNFTLKIRSTKLEDSAMYFCASSESWIHNEQFFGPGTRLTVL.

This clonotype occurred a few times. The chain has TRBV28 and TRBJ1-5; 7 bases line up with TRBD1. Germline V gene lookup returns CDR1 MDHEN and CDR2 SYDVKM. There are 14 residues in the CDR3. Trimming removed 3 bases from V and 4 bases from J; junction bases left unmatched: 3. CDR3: CASSFWTGNQPQHF. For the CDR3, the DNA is TGTGCCAGCAGTTTCTGGACAGGTAATCAGCCCCAGCATTTT.

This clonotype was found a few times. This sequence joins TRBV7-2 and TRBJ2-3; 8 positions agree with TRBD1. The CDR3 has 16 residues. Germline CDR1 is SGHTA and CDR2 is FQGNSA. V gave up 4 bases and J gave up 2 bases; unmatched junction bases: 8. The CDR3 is CASSSTSGGLTDTQYF. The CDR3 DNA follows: TGTGCCAGCAGCTCCACATCAGGGGGCCTCACAGATACGCAGTATTTT.

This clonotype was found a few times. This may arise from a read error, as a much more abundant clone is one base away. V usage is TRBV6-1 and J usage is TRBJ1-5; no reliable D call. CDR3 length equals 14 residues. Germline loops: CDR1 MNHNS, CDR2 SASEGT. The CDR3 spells CASRNIHSNKPQHF. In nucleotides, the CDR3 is TGTGCCAGCAGGAACATACATAGCAATAAGCCCCAGCATTTT.

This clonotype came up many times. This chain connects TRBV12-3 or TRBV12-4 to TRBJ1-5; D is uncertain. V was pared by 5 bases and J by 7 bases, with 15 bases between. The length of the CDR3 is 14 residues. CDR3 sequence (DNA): TGTGCCAGCAGTGCCGACCGGCGCCAACAGCCCCAGCATTTT. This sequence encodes CASSADRRQQPQHF.

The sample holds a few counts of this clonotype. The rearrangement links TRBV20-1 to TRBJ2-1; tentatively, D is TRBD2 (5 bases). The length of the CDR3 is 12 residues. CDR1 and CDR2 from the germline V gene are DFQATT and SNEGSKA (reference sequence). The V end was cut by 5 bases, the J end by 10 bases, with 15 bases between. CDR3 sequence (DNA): TGCAGTGCTGGCGGGCCCTCCTACGAGCAGTTCTTC. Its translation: CSAGGPSYEQFF.

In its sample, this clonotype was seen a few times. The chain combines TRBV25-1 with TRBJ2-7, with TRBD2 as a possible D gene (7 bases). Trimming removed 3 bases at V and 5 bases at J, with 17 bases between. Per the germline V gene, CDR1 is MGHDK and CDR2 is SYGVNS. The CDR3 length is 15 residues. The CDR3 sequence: CASSEGAGEMDEQYF. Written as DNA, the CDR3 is TGTGCCAGCAGTGAGGGGGCGGGAGAGATGGACGAGCAGTACTTC.

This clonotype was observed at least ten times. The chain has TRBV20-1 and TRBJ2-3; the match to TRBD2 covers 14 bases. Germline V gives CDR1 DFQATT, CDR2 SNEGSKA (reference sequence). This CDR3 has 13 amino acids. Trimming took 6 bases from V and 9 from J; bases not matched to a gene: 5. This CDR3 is CSARTSGRRTQYF. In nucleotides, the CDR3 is TGCAGTGCAAGGACTAGCGGGAGGAGAACGCAGTATTTT.

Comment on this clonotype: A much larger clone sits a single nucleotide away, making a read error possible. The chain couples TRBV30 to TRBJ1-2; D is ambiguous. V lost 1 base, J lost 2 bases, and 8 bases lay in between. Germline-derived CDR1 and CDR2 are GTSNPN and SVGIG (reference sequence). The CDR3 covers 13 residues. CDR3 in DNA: TGTGCCTGGAGTGCCGGCGGAAACTATGGCTACACCTTC. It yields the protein CAWSAGGNYGYTF.

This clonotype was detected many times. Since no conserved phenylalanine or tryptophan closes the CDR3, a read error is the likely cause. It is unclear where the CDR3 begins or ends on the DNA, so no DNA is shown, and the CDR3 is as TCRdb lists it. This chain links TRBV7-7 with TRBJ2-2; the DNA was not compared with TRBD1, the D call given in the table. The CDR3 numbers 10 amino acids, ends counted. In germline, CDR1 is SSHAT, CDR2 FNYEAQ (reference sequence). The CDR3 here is CASSSPRDSS.

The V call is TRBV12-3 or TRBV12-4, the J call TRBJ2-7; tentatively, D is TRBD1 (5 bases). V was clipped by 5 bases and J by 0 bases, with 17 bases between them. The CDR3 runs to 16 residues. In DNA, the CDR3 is TGTGCCAGCAGTCCCGTTATAGGGGTCGCCTCCTACGAGCAGTACTTC. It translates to CASSPVIGVASYEQYF.

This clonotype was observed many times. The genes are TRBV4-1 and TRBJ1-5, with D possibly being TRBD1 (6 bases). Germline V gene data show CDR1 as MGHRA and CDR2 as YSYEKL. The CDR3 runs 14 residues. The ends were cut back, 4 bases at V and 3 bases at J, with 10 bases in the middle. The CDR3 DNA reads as TGCGCCAGCAGCCGACCAGGGGCCAATCAGCCCCAGCATTTT. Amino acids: CASSRPGANQPQHF.

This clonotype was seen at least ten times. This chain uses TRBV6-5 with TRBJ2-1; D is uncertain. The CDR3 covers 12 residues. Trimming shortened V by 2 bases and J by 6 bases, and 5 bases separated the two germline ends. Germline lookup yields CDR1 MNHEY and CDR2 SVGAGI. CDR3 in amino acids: CASSYGTNEQFF. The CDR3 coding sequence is TGTGCCAGCAGTTACGGAACCAATGAGCAGTTCTTC.

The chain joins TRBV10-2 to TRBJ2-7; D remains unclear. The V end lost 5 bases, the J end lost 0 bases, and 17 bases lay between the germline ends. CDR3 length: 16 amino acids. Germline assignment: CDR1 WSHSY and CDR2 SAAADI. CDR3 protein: CASSPVAKVSSYEQYF. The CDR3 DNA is TGCGCCAGCAGTCCCGTCGCGAAGGTTAGCTCCTACGAGCAGTACTTC.

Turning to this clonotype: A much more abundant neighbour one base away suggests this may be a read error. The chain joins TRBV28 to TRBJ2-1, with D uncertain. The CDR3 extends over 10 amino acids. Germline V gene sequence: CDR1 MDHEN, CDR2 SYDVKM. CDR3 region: CASSSNKQFF. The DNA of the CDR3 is TGTGCCAGCAGTTCCAATAAGCAGTTCTTC.

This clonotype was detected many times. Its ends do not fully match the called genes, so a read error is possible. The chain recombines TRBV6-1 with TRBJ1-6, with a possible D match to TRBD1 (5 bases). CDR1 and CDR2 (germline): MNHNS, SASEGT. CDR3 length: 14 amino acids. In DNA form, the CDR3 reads TGTGCCAGCAGCGAAGACAGAGCGTATTCACCCCTCCACTTT. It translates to CASSEDRAYSPLHF.

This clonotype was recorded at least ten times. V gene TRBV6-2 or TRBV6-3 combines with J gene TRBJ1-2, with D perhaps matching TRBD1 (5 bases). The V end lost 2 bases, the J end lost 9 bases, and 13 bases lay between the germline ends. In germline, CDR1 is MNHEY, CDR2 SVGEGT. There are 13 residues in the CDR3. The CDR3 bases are TGTGCCAGCAGTTACCGGAGGGGCTCGAGCTACACCTTC. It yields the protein CASSYRRGSSYTF.

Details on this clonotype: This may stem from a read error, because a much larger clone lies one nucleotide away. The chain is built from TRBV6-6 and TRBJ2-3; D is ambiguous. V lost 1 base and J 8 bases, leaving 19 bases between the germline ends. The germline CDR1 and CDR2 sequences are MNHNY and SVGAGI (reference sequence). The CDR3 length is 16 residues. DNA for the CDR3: TGTGCCAGCAGTTACTACCGGCCAAACCCTCCAGGTACGCAGTATTTT. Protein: CASSYYRPNPPGTQYF.

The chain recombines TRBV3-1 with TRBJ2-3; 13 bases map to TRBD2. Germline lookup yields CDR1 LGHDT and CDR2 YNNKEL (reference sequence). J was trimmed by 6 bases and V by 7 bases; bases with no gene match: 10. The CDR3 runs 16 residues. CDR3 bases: TGTGCCAGCACCCGCCGACTAGCGGGAGGATTGGATACGCAGTATTTT. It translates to CASTRRLAGGLDTQYF.

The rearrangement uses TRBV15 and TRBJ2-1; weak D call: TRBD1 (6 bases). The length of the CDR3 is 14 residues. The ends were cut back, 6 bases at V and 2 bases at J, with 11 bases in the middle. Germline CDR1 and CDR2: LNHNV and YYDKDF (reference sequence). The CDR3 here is CATRPGTTYNEQFF. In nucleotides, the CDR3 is TGTGCCACCAGGCCCGGGACAACCTACAATGAGCAGTTCTTC.

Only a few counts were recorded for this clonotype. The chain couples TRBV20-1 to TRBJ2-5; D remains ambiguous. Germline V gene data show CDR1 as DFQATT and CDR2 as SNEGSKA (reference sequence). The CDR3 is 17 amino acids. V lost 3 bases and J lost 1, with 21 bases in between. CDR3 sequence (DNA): TGCAGTGCTAGTCCCACGCTGTGGGCTGACGTCCAAGAGACCCAGTACTTC. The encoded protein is CSASPTLWADVQETQYF.